This T cell receptor beta chain was found in a study of CD8 T cells in Susac syndrome. The study's findings and limits: The total CD8+ repertoires contained under 20 Susac-specific public clones, and the CD8+ TEMRA repertoires contained roughly 5. CD8+ clones in Susac expanded most in TEMRA cells and active patients.

The RNA, 0.5 to 1 ug, was put through reverse transcription using random hexamers. An immunoSEQ multiplex PCR generated amplified TCR beta CDR3 products spanning 54 Vbeta and 13 Jbeta. TCRdb reprocessed the immunoSEQ multiplex PCR reads via MiXCR and lists one record per CDR3 protein. Of 100,000 to 150,000 distinct CDR3 sequences in the sample, around 94% were seen once. This clonotype has just one count. Its antigen is as yet unknown. This CDR3 has 14 amino acids. Looked up from germline, CDR1 is DFQATT and CDR2 is SNEGSKA (reference sequence). J was trimmed by 4 bases and V by 4 bases; bases with no gene match: 2. Patients with Susac syndrome met diagnostic criteria defined recently for definite or probable disease.

The sequenced material came from CD8+ T cells from PBMCs. The V and J genes are TRBV20-1 and TRBJ2-5; 14 bases line up with TRBD2. The TCR originated in a human donor with Susac syndrome. For the CDR3, the DNA is TGCAGTGCTACGGGACTAGCGGGAGTAGAGACCCAGTACTTC. This encodes CSATGLAGVETQYF.